The entry that follows covers one TCR beta chain sequence. No antigen is known for it. Uncontrolled infection, other autoimmune disease, pregnancy or lactation disqualified patients from enrolment. The CDR3 is 16 amino acids. V shed 6 bases and J shed 0 bases, with 15 bases lying between them. Germline CDR1 is SNHLY and CDR2 is FYNNEI. This entry comes from a study of T cells in Graves' hyperthyroidism and ophthalmopathy. General study findings and limits: Most clonotypes expanded in the thyroid (above 0.001) were also present in blood.

The CDR3 regions of TCR beta were amplified from RNA transcripts. A set of HTBI primers served as the primers for a first-round RT-PCR of the TCR CDR3. Using its own MiXCR run on the multiplex PCR reads, TCRdb lists one record per CDR3 protein. The sample records 730,000 or so distinct CDR3 sequences, roughly 20% being singletons. The receptor was isolated from a woman between 45 and 65 years old with Graves' hyperthyroidism that later progressed to Graves' ophthalmopathy. The rearrangement links TRBV2 to TRBJ2-1; D may be TRBD2 (5 bases). Sequenced material: blood. The CDR3, as DNA: TGTGCCAGCAGCGCCGACTACCGAAGCTCCTACAATGAGCAGTTCTTC. Translated: CASSADYRSSYNEQFF.